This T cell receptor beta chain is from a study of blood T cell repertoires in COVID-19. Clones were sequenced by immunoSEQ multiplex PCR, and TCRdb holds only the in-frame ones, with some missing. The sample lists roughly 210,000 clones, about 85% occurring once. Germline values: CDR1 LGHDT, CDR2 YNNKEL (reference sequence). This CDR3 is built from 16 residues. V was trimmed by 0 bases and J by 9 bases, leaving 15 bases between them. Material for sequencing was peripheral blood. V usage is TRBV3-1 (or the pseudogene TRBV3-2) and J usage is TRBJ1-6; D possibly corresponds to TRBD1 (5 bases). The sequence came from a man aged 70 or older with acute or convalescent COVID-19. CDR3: CASSQEGVSMGSPLHF. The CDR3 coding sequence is TGTGCCAGCAGCCAAGAAGGGGTCTCTATGGGTTCACCCCTCCACTTT.